The next 5 T cell receptor beta chains were all read from a single sample in a study of human T cells and chemical hapten exposure. The time point is: healthy volunteer bleed at 6 weeks. Total RNA extraction was carried out from unfractionated whole blood. TCRdb re-called the RACE reads with MiXCR, one entry per CDR3 protein. The data contain 65,000 to 80,000 distinct CDR3 sequences, about 9% of them seen just once; the ten biggest clones take up roughly 1.5%. The material sequenced was whole blood. Receptors originate from a male donor in good health. Some clones in this sample may be carry-over from other donors' samples.

This clonotype occurred once. The rearrangement links TRBV5-4 to TRBJ2-1; 9 bases map to TRBD2. V dropped 3 bases and J dropped 15; count of bases not matched to a gene: 13. Germline-derived CDR1 and CDR2 are SGHNT and YYREEE (reference sequence). The CDR3 is made up of 14 amino acids. The DNA of the CDR3 is TGTGCCAGCAGCTCGACTAGGCGGGGGGGGGCTTGGTTCTTC. Encoded protein: CASSSTRRGGAWFF.

This clonotype was detected a few times. The chain joins TRBV20-1 to TRBJ2-3; D call uncertain. V lost 6 bases and J lost 0, with 19 bases in between. CDR1 is DFQATT and CDR2 is SNEGSKA in the germline V gene (reference sequence). The CDR3 totals 16 residues. The DNA for the CDR3 is TGCAGTGCCCCGGATCGAGGCTCACCTAGCACAGATACGCAGTATTTT. This translates into CSAPDRGSPSTDTQYF.

The table lists this clonotype with a few counts. This chain links TRBV20-1 with TRBJ2-3; D gene uncertain. From germline, CDR1 is DFQATT and CDR2 SNEGSKA (reference sequence). Trimming took 1 base from V and 1 from J, leaving 18 bases between them. CDR3 length: 17 amino acids. The CDR3 region has the DNA TGCAGTGCTAGAGTTAGCCCACTTGAGGATGGCACAGATACGCAGTATTTT. Translating gives CSARVSPLEDGTDTQYF.

The table lists this clonotype with many counts. The V call is TRBV21-1, the J call TRBJ2-5; TRBD2, the table's D call, lacks a check against the DNA. TRBV21-1 is assigned pseudogene status. The CDR3 is 19 amino acids. CDR3 nucleotides: TGTGCCAGCAGCAAAGCGGCGACTAGCGGGGTTTTCTCCCAAGAGACCCAGTACTTC. Translation: CASSKAATSGVFSQETQYF.

V usage is TRBV9 and J usage is TRBJ2-7; tentatively, D is TRBD1 or TRBD2 (5 bases each). The CDR3 has 13 residues. Trimming removed 2 bases at V and 5 bases at J, with 11 bases between. Germline V gene sequence: CDR1 SGDLS, CDR2 YYNGEE. CDR3 residues: CASSVDRADEQYF. The CDR3 nucleotides are TGTGCCAGCAGCGTCGACAGAGCGGACGAGCAGTACTTC.